Presented here are 16 T cell receptor beta chains from one specimen sequenced in a study of blood T cell repertoires in COVID-19. Assay: immunoSEQ multiplex PCR; the TCRdb copy retains only in-frame clones and omits some. The data contain 75,000 to 90,000 clones, approximately 86% of them singletons. The sequenced sample consisted of peripheral blood. The source is a man older than 75 with active or convalescent COVID-19.

This chain uses TRBV6-6 with TRBJ2-1; tentative D call: TRBD2 (6 bases). CDR1 and CDR2 from the germline V gene are MNHNY and SVGAGI (reference sequence). The ends were cut back, 6 bases at V and 8 bases at J, with 11 bases in the middle. The CDR3 has 12 residues. Here the CDR3 reads CASRRGADEQFF. CDR3 DNA sequence: TGTGCCAGCAGGCGGGGCGCGGATGAGCAGTTCTTC.

The genes are TRBV9 and TRBJ1-2; 8 bases are shared with TRBD1. The CDR3 has 15 residues. V was pared by 3 bases and J by 4 bases, with 8 bases of the junction left unmatched. CDR1 is SGDLS, CDR2 YYNGEE, per germline. The CDR3 here is CASSEQGAKSYGYTF. The CDR3 region has the DNA TGTGCCAGCAGCGAGCAGGGGGCGAAGTCCTATGGCTACACCTTC.

V gene TRBV7-2 combines with J gene TRBJ2-5; a possible D gene is TRBD1 (5 bases). From germline, CDR1 is SGHTA and CDR2 FQGNSA. Trimming shortened V by 0 bases and J by 2 bases, and 13 bases separated the two germline ends. The CDR3 has 16 residues. The CDR3 nucleotides are TGTGCCAGCAGCTTAGCAACGGCAAGGGGACAAGAGACCCAGTACTTC. Translating it yields CASSLATARGQETQYF.

The chain is built from TRBV7-9 and TRBJ2-5; the match to TRBD1 covers 7 bases. The V gene's germline CDR1 is SEHNR and CDR2 FQNEAQ (reference sequence). This CDR3 has 15 residues. V was pared by 4 bases and J by 2 bases, with 7 bases of the junction left unmatched. CDR3 bases: TGTGCCAGCAGCTGGGGGACAGCCGAGCAAGAGACCCAGTACTTC. Protein product: CASSWGTAEQETQYF.

The CDR3 reads CASSQISGLFGNTIYF. CDR3 coding DNA: TGTGCCAGCAGCCAAATCTCGGGACTCTTTGGAAACACCATATATTTT. The J gene is TRBJ1-3, the V gene TRBV4-2; the D gene is possibly TRBD1 (5 bases). The CDR3 sequence is 16 residues long. V was cut by 2 bases and J by 3 bases, with 14 bases left in between. Germline loops: CDR1 LGHNA, CDR2 YNFKEQ.

The chain carries TRBV5-3 and TRBJ2-5, with 14 bases fitting TRBD2. TRBV5-3 is an open reading frame whose function is uncertain. Germline trimming cut 3 bases from V and 5 bases from J; bases unmatched to any gene: 15. CDR3 length equals 19 residues. In DNA form, the CDR3 reads TGTGCCAGAAGCTGGGCCCCAATTCGGACTAGCGGGAGGTGGGAGACCCAGTACTTC. This sequence encodes CARSWAPIRTSGRWETQYF.

The chain uses TRBV4-2 and TRBJ1-4; D call uncertain. This CDR3 is built from 13 residues. In germline, CDR1 is LGHNA, CDR2 YNFKEQ. The germline V and J ends were trimmed by 3 bases and 12 bases, with 14 bases remaining between them. CDR3 nucleotide sequence: TGTGCCAGCAGCCAGGATTGGACTAGAGAACTGTTTTTT. This translates into CASSQDWTRELFF.

The CDR3 sequence: CASRARDRGGTEAFF. The DNA for the CDR3 is TGTGCCAGCAGGGCTAGGGACAGGGGGGGCACTGAAGCTTTCTTT. The J gene is TRBJ1-1, the V gene TRBV6-5, with 11 bases identical to TRBD1. The ends lost 6 bases at V and 4 bases at J; junction bases unmatched: 7. Germline V gene data show CDR1 as MNHEY and CDR2 as SVGAGI. There are 15 residues in the CDR3.

The chain carries TRBV27 and TRBJ2-1; possibly TRBD1 for D (6 bases). Germline assignment: CDR1 MNHEY and CDR2 SMNVEV (reference sequence). The V gene lost 2 bases and the J gene lost 3 bases, with 20 bases spanning the gap. The CDR3 covers 18 residues. The CDR3 protein is CASSLRPPGQYIYNEQFF. The CDR3 nucleotides are TGTGCCAGCAGTTTAAGGCCGCCGGGACAATATATCTACAATGAGCAGTTCTTC.

The chain combines TRBV5-6 with TRBJ2-1; 7 nucleotides match TRBD1. The CDR3 runs to 17 residues. V lost 3 bases to trimming and J lost 1 base; unmatched junction nucleotides: 10. CDR1 and CDR2 (germline): SGHDT, YYEEEE. The CDR3 DNA reads as TGTGCCAGCAGCTCCTTACAGGGGTTTGGGTCCTACAATGAGCAGTTCTTC. It specifies CASSSLQGFGSYNEQFF. Together with reference TRBV5-6 and TRBJ2-1, the CDR3 gives the full variable domain: DAGVTQSPTHLIKTRGQQVTLRCSPKSGHDTVSWYQQALGQGPQFIFQYYEEEERQRGNFPDRFSGHQFPNYSSELNVNALLLGDSALYLCASSSLQGFGSYNEQFFGPGTRLTVL.

The rearrangement uses TRBV6-6 and TRBJ1-1, with unresolved D. Germline values: CDR1 MNHNY, CDR2 SVGAGI (reference sequence). Trimming stripped 4 bases from V and 4 bases from J, with 10 bases between. The CDR3 extends over 13 amino acids. CDR3 coding DNA: TGTGCCAGCAGTTCTGGAGGGTTCACTGAAGCTTTCTTT. It is translated as CASSSGGFTEAFF.

Only one count was recorded for this clone. This rearrangement joins TRBV19 to TRBJ1-5; 10 bases map to TRBD1. Per germline, CDR1 LNHDA and CDR2 SQIVND (reference sequence). This CDR3 region has 17 residues. J lost 0 bases, V lost 5 bases, and 7 bases had no gene match. The CDR3 nucleotides read TGTGCCAGTAGTTGGACAGGGGGGGGTTATAGCAATCAGCCCCAGCATTTT. Translating it yields CASSWTGGGYSNQPQHF.

V is TRBV25-1 and J is TRBJ1-2; the D is unclear. There are 13 residues in the CDR3. V was clipped by 5 bases and J by 5 bases, with 12 bases between them. Per germline, CDR1 MGHDK and CDR2 SYGVNS. This CDR3 is CASSTRVGYGYTF. The CDR3 nucleotides are TGTGCCAGCAGTACCCGGGTCGGTTATGGCTACACCTTC.

The gene calls are TRBV4-2 and TRBJ1-2; TRBD1 might be the D (5 bases). The CDR3 has 17 amino acids. The germline V gene encodes CDR1 LGHNA and CDR2 YNFKEQ. Trimming left V 0 bases short and J 0 bases short, with 14 bases between. CDR3 sequence reads: CASSQDQGTDTNYGYTF. The CDR3 DNA reads TGTGCCAGCAGCCAAGATCAGGGAACGGATACTAACTATGGCTACACCTTC.

This chain uses TRBV5-1 with TRBJ1-2, with D tentatively TRBD1 (5 bases). The CDR3 runs 12 residues. Germline loops: CDR1 SGHRS, CDR2 YFSETQ. Trimming removed 4 bases at V and 8 bases at J, with 12 bases between. CDR3: CASSPGAWGYTF. As DNA, the CDR3 is TGCGCCAGCAGCCCTGGGGCTTGGGGCTACACCTTC.

In its sample, this clone was seen a few times. This chain joins TRBV18 and TRBJ1-5; TRBD1 matches 7 bases. Unmatched junction bases numbered 2, after V lost 6 bases and J lost 3 bases. CDR3 length: 13 amino acids. Per germline, CDR1 KGHSH and CDR2 LQKENI. CDR3 sequence: CASSTGINQPQHF. CDR3 DNA sequence: TGTGCCAGCTCGACAGGGATCAATCAGCCCCAGCATTTT.